This T cell receptor beta chain came from a study of lymphopenia after photon versus proton radiotherapy. Profiled with immunoSEQ multiplex PCR; TCRdb holds only in-frame clones, not every one. This sample has approximately 65,000 clones, with about 89% found just once. On this clone: What it binds is not known.

Whole-study findings and limits: Proton therapy kept repertoires fairly stable, unlike photons, which gained effector/memory cells.

The germline gives CDR1 GTSNPN, CDR2 SVGIG (reference sequence). The germline V and J ends were trimmed by 1 base and 1 base, with 10 bases remaining between them. The CDR3 spans 14 residues. V and J are TRBV30 and TRBJ1-2; D call uncertain. The TCR sequence derives from an elderly man with esophageal cancer. Sequencing used peripheral blood, obtained from a patient treated with proton-based radiotherapy. Here the CDR3 reads CAWSGTRINYGYTF. The CDR3 DNA sequence: TGTGCCTGGAGTGGGACCCGAATTAACTATGGCTACACCTTC.